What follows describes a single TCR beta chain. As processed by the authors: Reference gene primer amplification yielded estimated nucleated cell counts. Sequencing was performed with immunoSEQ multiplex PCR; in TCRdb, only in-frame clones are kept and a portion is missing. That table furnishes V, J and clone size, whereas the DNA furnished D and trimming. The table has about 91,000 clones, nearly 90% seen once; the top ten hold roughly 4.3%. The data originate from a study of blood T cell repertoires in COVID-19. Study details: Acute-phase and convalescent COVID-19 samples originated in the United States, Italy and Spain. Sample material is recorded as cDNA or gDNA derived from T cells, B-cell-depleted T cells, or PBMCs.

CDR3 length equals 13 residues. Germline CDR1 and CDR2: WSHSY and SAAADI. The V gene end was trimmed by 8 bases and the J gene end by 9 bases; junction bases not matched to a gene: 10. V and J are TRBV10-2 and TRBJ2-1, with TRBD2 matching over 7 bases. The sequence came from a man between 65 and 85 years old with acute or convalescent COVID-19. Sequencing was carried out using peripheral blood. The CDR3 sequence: CASWVGGYGEQFF. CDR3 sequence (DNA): TGCGCCAGCTGGGTGGGAGGGTACGGTGAGCAGTTCTTC.